The sequence of this TCR beta chain was determined in a study of radiation and T cells in renal cell carcinoma. TCRdb's copy holds only in-frame clones and misses some; the assay was immunoSEQ multiplex PCR. The table shows about 88,000 clones, with around 88% occurring only once. Regarding time point: baseline pretreatment blood. Treatment defined: 15 Gy SBRT to primary tumor, nephrectomy 4 weeks later. Germline CDR1 MNHNY, CDR2 SVGAGI (reference sequence). V lost 4 bases and J lost 3; bases outside the gene matches: 8. The CDR3 contains 15 residues. The chain uses TRBV6-6 and TRBJ2-7; 8 bases match TRBD1. The clonotype comes from a man aged 50 to 59 with renal cell carcinoma. Here the sequenced sample was blood, taken from a patient whose treatment included radiotherapy and nephrectomy. The CDR3 bases are TGTGCCAGCAGTTCCTCCGGACAGGGTTACTACGAGCAGTACTTC. Its translation: CASSSSGQGYYEQYF.